This T cell receptor beta chain originates from a study of CD8 T cells in Susac syndrome. Roughly 0.45 to 1 ug RNA was reverse transcribed with random hexamers. TCRdb called the immunoSEQ multiplex PCR reads again in MiXCR, with one record for every CDR3 protein. Of 100,000 to 110,000 distinct CDR3 sequences in the sample, 95% were seen once. CDR3 length: 15 amino acids. V lost 3 bases and J lost 4; bases outside the gene matches: 5. Input material: CD8+ T cells from PBMCs. The chain carries TRBV12-3 or TRBV12-4 and TRBJ2-4; TRBD1 aligns across 8 bases. The sequence was collected from a human donor with Susac syndrome. The CDR3 DNA is TGTGCCAGCAGTTTCTCAGGACAGGGAAAAAACATTCAGTACTTC. It is translated as CASSFSGQGKNIQYF.